These 27 T cell receptor beta chains were all obtained from the same sample, sequenced in a study of cytomegalovirus exposure and HLA in healthy donors. The assay was immunoSEQ multiplex PCR, and TCRdb's table has in-frame clones only and misses some. The data show more than 110,000 clones, with just over 85% seen just once and approximately 8.5% held by the top ten. Source material: PBMCs. The receptors derive from a woman between 18 and 30 years old in good health and CMV-seropositive.

The rearrangement links TRBV6-5 to TRBJ1-2, with 10 bases aligning to TRBD1. The CDR3 consists of 12 residues. Losses at the gene ends were 7 bases for V and 8 bases for J; bases not matched to a gene: 4. The germline V gene encodes CDR1 MNHEY and CDR2 SVGAGI. The CDR3 spells CASMGQGRGYTF. The CDR3 DNA reads TGTGCCAGCATGGGACAGGGGAGGGGCTACACCTTC.

The chain carries TRBV19 and TRBJ1-3; tentative D call: TRBD1 (6 bases). Germline CDR1 is LNHDA and CDR2 is SQIVND (reference sequence). The V gene lost 11 bases and the J gene lost 3 bases, with 26 bases spanning the gap. This CDR3 comprises 17 residues. CDR3 loop: CAGWSGGLPGDGNTIYF. In DNA, the CDR3 is TGTGCCGGGTGGTCGGGGGGCCTGCCCGGAGATGGAAACACCATATATTTT.

This clone was recorded a few times. The J gene is TRBJ1-5, the V gene TRBV6-1; 8 bases agree with TRBD1. This CDR3 region has 15 residues. V gave up 7 bases and J gave up 4 bases; unmatched junction bases: 9. CDR1 is MNHNS, CDR2 SASEGT, per germline. The CDR3 reads CASIPGQGSNQPQHF. The CDR3 DNA follows: TGTGCCAGCATCCCAGGACAGGGTTCAAATCAGCCCCAGCATTTT.

This chain uses TRBV27 with TRBJ1-2, with TRBD1 matching 12 bases. V was clipped by 5 bases and J by 4 bases; unmatched bases: 11. CDR1 is MNHEY, CDR2 SMNVEV, per germline (reference sequence). The CDR3 extends over 17 amino acids. CDR3 sequence: CASSARGTGGHFYGYTF. The CDR3 bases are TGTGCCAGCAGTGCCCGCGGGACAGGGGGCCACTTCTATGGCTACACCTTC.

This chain links TRBV19 with TRBJ1-2; 9 nucleotides align to TRBD1. The CDR3 has 14 residues. Germline V gene sequence: CDR1 LNHDA, CDR2 SQIVND (reference sequence). Trimming cost V 7 bases and J 4 bases; bases outside gene matches: 7. CDR3 loop: CASNPGQGSYGYTF. The CDR3 DNA reads TGTGCCAGTAATCCGGGACAGGGAAGCTATGGCTACACCTTC.

The chain combines TRBV21-1 with TRBJ2-1; whether TRBD1, the table's D call, matches the DNA was not checked. TRBV21-1 is a listed pseudogene. CDR3 length: 16 residues. The CDR3 loop is CASSKEADRGGSEQFF. CDR3 nucleotides: TGTGCCAGCAGCAAAGAGGCCGACAGGGGGGGGAGTGAGCAGTTCTTC.

The gene calls are TRBV5-8 and TRBJ1-2; 7 bases fit TRBD1. Trimming at V came to 2 bases and at J to 8 bases, leaving 12 bases not matched to a gene. CDR3 length: 15 residues. Germline V gene lookup returns CDR1 SGHTS and CDR2 YDEGEE. The DNA for the CDR3 is TGTGCCAGCAGCTTTAGACAGGGACCCTTTTACGGCTACACCTTC. Its translation is CASSFRQGPFYGYTF.

J is TRBJ2-1 and V is TRBV5-1; the match to TRBD2 covers 9 bases. The ends lost 3 bases at V and 10 bases at J; junction bases unmatched: 14. This CDR3 spans 16 amino acids. Per germline, CDR1 SGHRS and CDR2 YFSETQ. This CDR3 is CASSSLSRSGSGEQFF. The CDR3 region has the DNA TGCGCCAGCAGCTCCCTTTCGCGTAGCGGGAGTGGAGAGCAGTTCTTC.

The chain is built from TRBV27 and TRBJ2-1; D might be TRBD2 (6 bases). The CDR3 consists of 14 residues. Trimming stripped 2 bases from V and 2 bases from J, with 7 bases between. Germline-derived CDR1 and CDR2 are MNHEY and SMNVEV (reference sequence). The CDR3 bases are TGTGCCAGCAGTTTAGGAGGGACCTACAATGAGCAGTTCTTC. Encoded protein: CASSLGGTYNEQFF.

The J gene is TRBJ2-3, the V gene TRBV6-5; TRBD2 aligns across 8 bases. There are 16 residues in the CDR3. With 4 bases clipped from V and 0 bases from J, the junction kept 6 bases outside the gene matches. CDR1 is MNHEY and CDR2 is SVGAGI in the germline V gene. CDR3 DNA: TGTGCCAGCAGTTTTACCGGGGGGGTTAGCACAGATACGCAGTATTTT. It encodes CASSFTGGVSTDTQYF.

V usage is TRBV4-2 and J usage is TRBJ2-1, with D possibly TRBD2 on 6 matching bases. V lost 1 base and J lost 4, with 17 bases in between. CDR3 length equals 17 residues. CDR1 LGHNA and CDR2 YNFKEQ come from the germline V gene. CDR3 coding DNA: TGTGCCAGCAGCCAAGCACATCGACTAGGGGCTTACAATGAGCAGTTCTTC. Residues: CASSQAHRLGAYNEQFF.

The chain combines TRBV5-1 with TRBJ2-6, with TRBD1 as a possible D gene (6 bases). The germline V gene encodes CDR1 SGHRS and CDR2 YFSETQ. The CDR3 is made up of 13 amino acids. Trimming took off 4 bases at V and 8 bases at J, with 10 bases between the two ends. CDR3 DNA: TGCGCCAGCAGCCCGGACAGCCCCAACGTCCTGACTTTC. As protein: CASSPDSPNVLTF.

This chain joins TRBV28 and TRBJ2-7, with 10 bases fitting TRBD1. The germline V gene has CDR1 MDHEN and CDR2 SYDVKM. CDR3 length: 16 amino acids. Trimming took 5 bases from V and 2 from J; bases not matched to a gene: 9. CDR3 in amino acids: CASSPLPGQGTYEQYF. The CDR3 coding sequence is TGTGCCAGCAGTCCATTACCGGGACAGGGGACCTACGAGCAGTACTTC.

V is TRBV2 and J is TRBJ1-4, with 8 bases that match TRBD1. V lost 6 bases and J lost 7; bases outside the gene matches: 4. The CDR3 is 13 amino acids. Per germline, CDR1 SNHLY and CDR2 FYNNEI. Written as DNA, the CDR3 is TGTGCCAGCAGGGACAGGGAGTCTGAAAAACTGTTTTTT. Translated, it gives CASRDRESEKLFF.

The chain uses TRBV21-1 and TRBJ2-1; TRBD1, the D gene given by the table, was not confirmed from the DNA. TRBV21-1 is flagged as a pseudogene. The CDR3 contains 16 residues. CDR3 protein: CASSKRQGRFYNEQFF. For the CDR3, the DNA is TGTGCCAGCAGCAAGAGACAGGGGAGGTTTTACAATGAGCAGTTCTTC.

This chain uses TRBV5-1 with TRBJ2-7; TRBD1 matches 7 bases. Losses at the gene ends were 2 bases for V and 3 bases for J; bases not matched to a gene: 5. This CDR3 contains 14 residues. Germline-derived CDR1 and CDR2 are SGHRS and YFSETQ. CDR3 in DNA: TGCGCCAGCAGCTTCCGCCAGGGGGACTACGAGCAGTACTTC. This gives the protein CASSFRQGDYEQYF.

This chain links TRBV5-6 with TRBJ2-7, with 8 bases lining up with TRBD1. CDR1 is SGHDT and CDR2 is YYEEEE in the germline V gene. The CDR3 totals 16 residues. V lost 4 bases and J lost 6; bases outside the gene matches: 15. CDR3 sequence (DNA): TGTGCCAGCAGCCTCACCCGCCGGGGACAGGCGCTCGAGCAGTACTTC. It yields the protein CASSLTRRGQALEQYF.

V gene TRBV5-1 combines with J gene TRBJ2-3; D is possibly TRBD1 (5 bases). V was shortened by 0 bases and J by 4 bases, with 12 bases between the two germline ends. The CDR3 is 15 amino acids. Germline CDR1 is SGHRS and CDR2 is YFSETQ. CDR3 DNA sequence: TGCGCCAGCAGCTTGGCAACAGGCAGATCAGATACGCAGTATTTT. Protein: CASSLATGRSDTQYF.

The CDR3 nucleotides are TGTGCCAGTAGTATCGGAGGGGGGACAGTGAACTATGGCTACACCTTC. Encoded protein: CASSIGGGTVNYGYTF. The V and J genes are TRBV19 and TRBJ1-2; 7 bases are a match to TRBD1. V trimming: 3 bases; J trimming: 2 bases; junction bases outside the gene matches: 9. The germline V gene has CDR1 LNHDA and CDR2 SQIVND (reference sequence). This CDR3 region has 16 residues.

The rearrangement joins TRBV28 to TRBJ1-1; the D gene is possibly TRBD1 (5 bases). The CDR3 contains 15 residues. V lost 4 bases and J 4 bases, leaving 16 bases between the germline ends. Germline CDR1 and CDR2: MDHEN and SYDVKM. Written as DNA, the CDR3 is TGTGCCAGCAGTTATACCCTCACAGGATCCACTGAAGCTTTCTTT. Protein product: CASSYTLTGSTEAFF.

V is TRBV28 and J is TRBJ2-7; D is perhaps TRBD1 (5 bases). The germline V gene has CDR1 MDHEN and CDR2 SYDVKM. CDR3 length: 13 amino acids. V was pared by 6 bases and J by 1 base, with 10 bases between. The chain's CDR3 is CASRFAGSYEQYF. The CDR3 nucleotides read TGTGCCAGCAGATTCGCAGGGTCCTACGAGCAGTACTTC.

The chain links TRBV2 to TRBJ1-1; D is perhaps TRBD1 (6 bases). The length of the CDR3 is 14 residues. With 5 bases removed from V and 5 bases from J, the gap between germline ends came to 15 bases. The germline V gene has CDR1 SNHLY and CDR2 FYNNEI. CDR3 sequence reads: CASSYKTGLTEAFF. The CDR3 DNA reads as TGTGCCAGCAGTTACAAAACAGGGCTGACTGAAGCTTTCTTT. Supplemented by reference TRBV2 and TRBJ1-1, the full variable domain reads EPEVTQTPSHQVTQMGQEVILRCVPISNHLYFYWYRQILGQKVEFLVSFYNNEISEKSEIFDDQFSVERPDGSNFTLKIRSTKLEDSAMYFCASSYKTGLTEAFFGQGTRLTVV.

J is TRBJ2-1 and V is TRBV5-4; 7 bases are shared with TRBD1. The length of the CDR3 is 16 residues. The germline gives CDR1 SGHNT, CDR2 YYREEE (reference sequence). V was clipped by 0 bases and J by 5 bases; unmatched bases: 8. The CDR3 spells CASSLVSGQSNNEQFF. The CDR3 region has the DNA TGTGCCAGCAGCTTGGTATCGGGACAGTCCAACAATGAGCAGTTCTTC.

J is TRBJ2-1 and V is TRBV2; TRBD2 matches 13 bases. Per the germline V gene, CDR1 is SNHLY and CDR2 is FYNNEI. Germline trimming cut 6 bases from V and 0 bases from J; bases unmatched to any gene: 5. This CDR3 is built from 17 residues. CDR3 amino acids: CASRGLAGSPSYNEQFF. The CDR3 DNA sequence: TGTGCCAGCAGGGGACTAGCGGGATCCCCCTCCTACAATGAGCAGTTCTTC.

This clone was recorded once. This rearrangement joins TRBV5-1 to TRBJ2-7; 9 positions agree with TRBD2. Germline assignment: CDR1 SGHRS and CDR2 YFSETQ. V lost 4 bases and J lost 3; bases outside the gene matches: 5. This CDR3 comprises 14 residues. The CDR3 protein is CASSPRAGGYEQYF. CDR3 nucleotides: TGCGCCAGCAGCCCCCGAGCGGGGGGCTACGAGCAGTACTTC.

The rearrangement uses TRBV18 and TRBJ2-1; D ambiguous. Germline values: CDR1 KGHSH, CDR2 LQKENI. The CDR3 runs 14 residues. V lost 3 bases to trimming and J lost 0 bases, with 6 bases between them. The CDR3: CASSPPSSYNEQFF. CDR3 sequence (DNA): TGTGCCAGCTCACCCCCGAGCTCCTACAATGAGCAGTTCTTC.

This clone was picked up a small number of times. V gene TRBV28 combines with J gene TRBJ1-5, with D perhaps matching TRBD1 (6 bases). Trimming took 3 bases from V and 1 from J, leaving 7 bases between them. Germline CDR1 MDHEN, CDR2 SYDVKM. CDR3 size: 14 residues. Here the CDR3 reads CASSLRGSNQPQHF. As DNA, the CDR3 is TGTGCCAGCAGTTTGAGGGGGAGCAATCAGCCCCAGCATTTT.